These T cell receptor beta chains were read from a single sample in a study of blood T cell repertoires in COVID-19. Method: immunoSEQ multiplex PCR; TCRdb's copy keeps in-frame clones and lacks some. Among 75,000 to 90,000 clones listed, less than 95% were seen once. What was sequenced was peripheral blood. The receptor source for this set is a woman aged 45-65 years in a cohort sampled during active COVID-19. The CDR3 runs from the conserved cysteine through the conserved F or W. The order of the fields is J gene, D gene, clone size, V gene, CDR3 protein, CDR3 DNA. The D gene is left open where the match is weak. Not all rows give a size; the values are once, few, many and, for expanded clones, a class.

TRBJ2-7 TRBD2 - TRBV6-5 CASSYAGLAGAHEQYF TGTGCCAGCAGTTACGCGGGACTAGCGGGAGCCCACGAGCAGTACTTC
TRBJ2-2 - - TRBV13 CASSFQSGELFF TGTGCCAGCAGCTTTCAGTCCGGGGAGCTGTTTTTT
TRBJ2-1 TRBD2 - TRBV24-1 CATSREGAYNEQFF TGTGCCACCAGTCGGGAGGGTGCCTACAATGAGCAGTTCTTC
TRBJ2-2 - - TRBV7-3 CASSRGTLTGELFF TGTGCCAGCAGCCGTGGGACATTGACCGGGGAGCTGTTTTTT
TRBJ2-7 - - TRBV18 CASSGAGGPYEQYF TGTGCCAGCTCAGGAGCGGGCGGTCCCTACGAGCAGTACTTC
TRBJ2-7 - - TRBV5-6 CASRSTSGSYEQYF TGTGCCAGCAGATCGACTAGTGGGTCCTACGAGCAGTACTTC
TRBJ2-1 TRBD2 - TRBV20-1 CSASAASGGKYNEQFF TGCAGTGCTAGTGCCGCTAGCGGGGGGAAATACAATGAGCAGTTCTTC
TRBJ2-7 - - TRBV2 CASSEALGAKGNEQYF TGTGCCAGCAGTGAAGCGCTTGGGGCAAAGGGGAACGAGCAGTACTTC
TRBJ2-3 TRBD1 many TRBV2 CASSDGTADTQYF TGTGCCAGCAGTGACGGGACAGCAGATACGCAGTATTTT
TRBJ2-1 - - TRBV29-1 CSVEDRALARRGYNEQFF TGCAGCGTTGAAGATAGGGCGCTAGCGCGCCGGGGGTACAATGAGCAGTTCTTC
TRBJ2-7 - - TRBV5-4 CASSAGQLTEQYF TGTGCCAGCAGCGCGGGACAGCTAACCGAGCAGTACTTC
TRBJ1-2 - - TRBV28 CATGGQFNYGYTF TGTGCCACCGGAGGACAGTTTAACTATGGCTACACCTTC
TRBJ2-2 TRBD2 - TRBV5-1 CASSLEPGLETGELFF TGCGCCAGCAGCTTGGAACCCGGACTAGAAACCGGGGAGCTGTTTTTT
TRBJ2-7 TRBD1 once TRBV18 CASSSGQGYEQYF TGTGCCAGCTCATCGGGACAGGGGTACGAGCAGTACTTC
TRBJ1-1 TRBD1 - TRBV7-9 CASSSQGRGSAEAFF TGTGCCAGCAGCTCCCAGGGCAGGGGGTCAGCCGAAGCTTTCTTT
TRBJ2-1 TRBD2 once TRBV4-2 CASSQPPGLAGEVSYNEQFF TGTGCCAGCAGCCAGCCCCCGGGACTAGCGGGAGAGGTCTCCTACAATGAGCAGTTCTTC
TRBJ1-1 TRBD1 - TRBV10-3 CAARDRGQMNTEAFF TGTGCCGCCCGGGACAGGGGGCAGATGAACACTGAAGCTTTCTTT
TRBJ2-1 TRBD2 - TRBV27 CASSRSGYEQFF TGTGCCAGCAGTCGTAGCGGGTATGAGCAGTTCTTC
TRBJ2-3 - - TRBV30 CAWSGSTDTQYF TGTGCCTGGAGCGGGAGCACAGATACGCAGTATTTT
TRBJ2-3 TRBD2 - TRBV14 CASSPPGLAFADTQYF TGTGCCAGCAGCCCCCCCGGACTAGCGTTCGCAGATACGCAGTATTTT
TRBJ2-2 - - TRBV28 CASRTQTGELFF TGTGCCAGCAGAACCCAGACCGGGGAGCTGTTTTTT
TRBJ2-6 - - TRBV6-5 CASSYSRGLGANVLTF TGTGCCAGCAGTTACTCGAGAGGACTCGGGGCCAACGTCCTGACTTTC
TRBJ2-5 - once TRBV10-2 CASARQGETQYF TGCGCCAGCGCGAGGCAGGGCGAGACCCAGTACTTC
TRBJ2-7 - few TRBV2 CASSTDFYEQYF TGTGCCAGCAGTACCGACTTCTACGAGCAGTACTTC
TRBJ2-7 - - TRBV10-1 CASSLQGSDEQYF TGCGCCAGCTCCCTACAGGGAAGCGACGAGCAGTACTTC
TRBJ1-2 - - TRBV28 CATQISNYGYTF TGTGCCACACAGATCTCTAACTATGGCTACACCTTC
TRBJ1-5 TRBD1 - TRBV18 CASSPQGANQPQHF TGTGCCAGCTCACCACAGGGGGCCAATCAGCCCCAGCATTTT
TRBJ2-1 TRBD2 - TRBV4-2 CASSQERSGTYNEQFF TGTGCCAGCAGCCAAGAAAGGAGCGGGACCTACAATGAGCAGTTCTTC
TRBJ1-1 - - TRBV6-6 CASSSAGMNTEAFF TGTGCCAGCAGCTCCGCAGGGATGAACACTGAAGCTTTCTTT
TRBJ2-3 TRBD1 - TRBV6-5 CASSPGQGGADTQYF TGTGCCAGCAGTCCGGGACAGGGGGGAGCAGATACGCAGTATTTT
TRBJ2-2 - - TRBV7-9 CASSLRRDTGELFF TGTGCCAGCAGCTTGCGGAGGGACACCGGGGAGCTGTTTTTT
TRBJ2-1 TRBD2 - TRBV7-3 CASSSAAGGAYNEQFF TGTGCCAGCAGCTCAGCAGCGGGAGGGGCCTACAATGAGCAGTTCTTC
TRBJ2-7 - - TRBV10-1 CASSPGQTYEQYF TGCGCCAGCAGTCCTGGACAGACCTACGAGCAGTACTTC
TRBJ1-6 - few TRBV7-8 CASSSSGSLSPLHF TGTGCCAGCAGCTCAAGCGGCAGCCTTTCACCCCTCCACTTT
TRBJ2-7 TRBD2 once TRBV18 CASSPPLAGRHYEQYF TGTGCCAGCTCACCACCCCTAGCGGGAAGGCACTACGAGCAGTACTTC
TRBJ2-7 TRBD1 - TRBV2 CASSAYRGSSYEQYF TGTGCCAGCAGTGCCTACAGGGGCTCCTCCTACGAGCAGTACTTC
TRBJ2-7 - - TRBV28 CASSLTFYEQYF TGTGCCAGCAGTTTAACTTTCTACGAGCAGTACTTC
TRBJ2-1 TRBD2 - TRBV9 CASSVGGTSGSSSYNEQFF TGTGCCAGCAGCGTAGGGGGGACTAGCGGTAGTAGCTCCTACAATGAGCAGTTCTTC
TRBJ2-2 TRBD2 - TRBV6-2/TRBV6-3 CASSYPGLAANTGELFF TGTGCCAGCAGTTACCCCGGACTAGCGGCGAACACCGGGGAGCTGTTTTTT
TRBJ2-7 TRBD1 - TRBV28 CASSSPQGSADEQYF TGTGCCAGCAGTTCACCACAGGGGTCGGCTGACGAGCAGTACTTC
TRBJ1-1 TRBD1 - TRBV28 CASSLPGQFRERYTEAFF TGTGCCAGCAGTTTACCGGGACAGTTCCGAGAAAGGTACACTGAAGCTTTCTTT
TRBJ1-5 TRBD1 - TRBV28 CASSLGTGGYQPQHF TGTGCCAGCAGTTTGGGTACAGGGGGCTATCAGCCCCAGCATTTT
TRBJ2-1 - - TRBV2 CASTGQIFNNEQFF TGTGCCAGCACCGGACAGATCTTTAACAATGAGCAGTTCTTC
TRBJ2-7 - few TRBV25-1 CASSELVASEQYF TGTGCCAGCAGTGAGCTGGTAGCCTCCGAGCAGTACTTC
TRBJ2-5 - once TRBV30 CAWRPVGETQYF TGTGCCTGGAGACCGGTTGGAGAGACCCAGTACTTC
TRBJ1-2 TRBD1 - TRBV27 CASSADRDFYGYTF TGTGCCAGCAGCGCGGACAGGGACTTCTATGGCTACACCTTC
TRBJ1-2 TRBD1 - TRBV3-1/TRBV3-2 CASSQEGDRGRGYTF TGTGCCAGCAGCCAAGAAGGGGACAGGGGTCGTGGCTACACCTTC
TRBJ2-3 - - TRBV9 CASSVGGISTDTQYF TGTGCCAGCAGCGTGGGCGGGATAAGCACAGATACGCAGTATTTT